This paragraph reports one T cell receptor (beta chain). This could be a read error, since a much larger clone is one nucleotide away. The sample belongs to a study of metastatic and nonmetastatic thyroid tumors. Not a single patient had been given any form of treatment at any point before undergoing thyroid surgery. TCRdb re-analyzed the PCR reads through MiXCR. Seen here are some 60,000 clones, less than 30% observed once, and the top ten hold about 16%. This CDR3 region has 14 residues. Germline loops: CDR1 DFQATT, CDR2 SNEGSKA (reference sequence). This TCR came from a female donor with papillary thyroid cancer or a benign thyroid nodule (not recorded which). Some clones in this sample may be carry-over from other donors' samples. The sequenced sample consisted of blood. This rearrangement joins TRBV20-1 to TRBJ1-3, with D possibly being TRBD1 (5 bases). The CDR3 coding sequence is TGCAGTGCTGAGACCGGGGACTCTGGAAACATCATATATTTT. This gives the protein CSAETGDSGNIIYF.